The TCR beta chain under discussion was sequenced for a study of blood T cells in healthy people across ages (dated by TCRdb to about 2015). About the study as a whole: In model experiments, template switching captured roughly one uniquely barcoded TCR beta cDNA molecule for every two T cells. Age-related changes in TCR beta repertoire diversity were measured in the study by deep sequencing normalized with unique cDNA molecular identifiers. Donors were grouped into four age groups: young (average approximately 15 years), middle-aged (approximately 41), aged (approximately 67) and long-lived (around 80). Two additional independent replicas of 1 million unique cDNA reads from the same blood draw were analyzed for two donors (one aged 18 to 30 and one aged 80 or older).

The method was 5' RACE. Sequencing was performed on an Illumina HiSeq 2500. A second PCR of roughly 7 to 12 cycles was run with a J-beta primer mix and a sample-barcoded 5' primer. A template-switch 5' adaptor carrying 12 random nucleotides introduced a unique molecular identifier onto each TCR beta cDNA molecule. At least 2.5 million CDR3-containing paired-end reads were obtained from each sample. The Mint cDNA synthesis kit, primed by a TRBC-specific oligonucleotide, was used to synthesize first-strand cDNA from all RNA. After uracil-DNA glycosylase treatment, a first 18-cycle PCR used universal primers M1SS and BC2_uni_R on all cDNA. The paper's processing steps were these. For normalization, 1 million high-quality reads were randomly selected from each sample, with every read carrying a distinct molecular identifier. Reads sharing molecular identifiers were discarded rather than binned into consensus sequences. CDR3 identification, clonotype clustering and error correction used MiTCR with a Q25 quality threshold and the strictest error-elimination algorithm. A nonparametric unseen species model with Euler transformation was used to estimate a lower bound on total TCR beta diversity. TCRdb cleaned the public reads at Q25 with fastp, built clones with MiXCR and kept in-frame beta chains. All rows with the same CDR3 protein become a single entry with the most common DNA and genes. TCRdb, rather than the study authors, made the V and J calls. For this sample the table gives 540,000 or so distinct CDR3 sequences, of which 24% were detected only once. The ten largest clones represent approximately 10% of the sample.

Regarding this clonotype: What this receptor recognizes is not known. One junction end does not reproduce the germline sequence, and a read error may be involved.

The 39 donors, aged 6 to 90 years, were systemically healthy Caucasian individuals from Russia. Each donor gave 8 to 10 milliliters of peripheral blood, drawn into EDTA-treated Vacutainer tubes. PBMCs were isolated by Ficoll-Paque density-gradient centrifugation, with at least 6 million obtained per sample. Total RNA was extracted from PBMCs with Trizol reagent, with at least 6 micrograms obtained per sample. For every donor, an aliquot of PBMCs went through flow cytometry to measure the percentages of naive CD45RAhigh/CD27high T cells. General conclusions and limits of the study: Estimates of total diversity based on one million sequenced T cells were considered lower bounds and underestimates. Observed TCR beta diversity per million T cells fell roughly linearly with age, and a significant reduction was already apparent by age around 39. A strong correlation was found between observed TCR beta diversity and the percentage of naive T cells measured by flow cytometry. Bulk unsorted PBMC profiling prevented conclusive comparison of naive and antigen-experienced compartments. Because the CMV infection status of the donors was unknown, age-related changes in expanded clonotypes may potentially have been confounded. Compared with the aged group, the long-lived group had more naive CD4+ T cells, fewer expanded clones and increased TCR diversity, suggesting age selection.

This sample also belongs to another study, concerning T cells of mothers and their children. The second study reports: Donors were nine systemically healthy Caucasian individuals: three mothers and their six children. cDNA synthesis consumed the entire amount of extracted RNA, loaded at approximately 1.6 ug RNA in each 15 ul reaction. In the second PCR, the M1S primer introduced both the sample barcodes and 2-4 random nucleotides. Each mother yielded over 9.5 million TCR beta CDR3 reads and each child 3 million to 3.5 million reads. TCR recombination output is similarly shaped by thymic selection in related and unrelated pairs, with a minor effect exerted by inherited differences. Related mother-child pairs always showed normalized repertoire overlap that was slightly higher than in unrelated mother-child pairs, though the difference was never significant. No persistent microchimeric T cell clones were detected, at a sensitivity of approximately 100 clones per million clonotypes. Deep NGS was used in the study to compare the TCR beta repertoires of mothers and children and to look for features that separate related mother-child pairs from unrelated individuals. Mothers averaged roughly 40 +/- 4 years of age and children averaged around 10 +/- 4 years. After adapter ligation with NEBNext reagents, the libraries were sequenced on Illumina HiSeq 2000 with 100+100 nt paired-end reads. To prevent cross-contamination, the mother and child libraries were prepared one month apart and sequenced in separate runs. Each donor had between about 500,000 and 2,100,000 distinct TCR beta clonotypes identified. Naive TCR beta clonotypes were estimated from low-frequency clonotypes matched to each donor's FACS-determined naive share, without sorting.

Material for sequencing was blood. The sequence was obtained from a boy aged 5-17 years in good health.

The CDR3 sequence is CASSPSGTAHTNYGYAF. The DNA sequence is TGTGCCAGCAGCCCGAGCGGGACCGCTCATACTAACTATGGCTACGCCTTC. The chain is made from TRBV7-9 and TRBJ1-2; a weak D assignment points to TRBD1 (5 bases agree). As encoded in the germline V gene (reference sequence), CDR1 is SEHNR while CDR2 is FQNEAQ. Including the terminal cysteine and phenylalanine, the CDR3 comprises 17 residues. Of the read, only the CDR3 DNA is kept; its 51 bases are in frame from base 1.